Below, 9 T cell receptor beta chains from the same sample are listed, as sequenced in a study of T cell repertoires in cytomegalovirus infection. TCRdb fed the reads into MiXCR, producing one record per CDR3 protein. The sample includes under 350,000 distinct CDR3 sequences, approximately 22% of them seen just once. These TCRs are of unknown antigen specificity. Material: cultured PBMCs, obtained from culture after CMV antigen stimulation. The receptor set was obtained from a human donor in good health (CMV status not recorded). Some clones in this sample may be carry-over from other donors' samples.

This clonotype was seen at least ten times. The chain combines TRBV7-2 with TRBJ2-3; the match to TRBD2 covers 7 bases. This CDR3 comprises 14 residues. J gave up 6 bases and V 1 base, and 4 bases lay outside the gene matches. Per the germline V gene, CDR1 is SGHTA and CDR2 is FQGNSA. This CDR3 is CASSLDRGVDTQYF. CDR3 bases: TGTGCCAGCAGCTTAGATCGGGGGGTGGATACGCAGTATTTT. Full variable domain (outside the CDR3, taken from reference TRBV7-2 and TRBJ2-3): GAGVSQSPSNKVTEKGKDVELRCDPISGHTALYWYRQSLGQGLEFLIYFQGNSAPDKSGLPSDRFSAERTGGSVSTLTIQRTQQEDSAVYLCASSLDRGVDTQYFGPGTRLTVL.

Ten or more counts support this clonotype. V is TRBV7-2 and J is TRBJ2-1; tentatively, D is TRBD2 (5 bases). Trimming shortened V by 1 base and J by 8 bases, and 9 bases separated the two germline ends. The CDR3 spans 13 residues. Germline lookup yields CDR1 SGHTA and CDR2 FQGNSA. The CDR3 is CASSLVEGDEQFF. CDR3 coding DNA: TGTGCCAGCAGCTTAGTTGAGGGCGATGAGCAGTTCTTC.

The V and J genes are TRBV11-2 and TRBJ2-2, with TRBD2 matching over 10 bases. Trimming removed 6 bases from V and 4 bases from J; junction bases left unmatched: 14. The V gene's germline CDR1 is SGHAT and CDR2 FQNNGV. This CDR3 has 18 amino acids. The chain's CDR3 is CASSRGLAPTWGTGELFF. In DNA form, the CDR3 reads TGTGCCAGCAGTAGGGGACTAGCGCCCACGTGGGGCACCGGGGAGCTGTTTTTT.

This chain joins TRBV6-2 or TRBV6-3 and TRBJ1-5; D unclear. The CDR3 length is 12 residues. The germline CDR1 and CDR2 sequences are MNHEY and SVGEGT. V shed 7 bases and J shed 4 bases, with 8 bases lying between them. The CDR3: CASTARNQPQHF. The CDR3 region has the DNA TGTGCCAGCACGGCCAGAAATCAGCCCCAGCATTTT.

This clonotype was recorded once. The CDR3 region is CASRLGRQGASGELFF. CDR3 sequence (DNA): TGTGCCAGCAGATTGGGAAGACAGGGGGCTAGCGGGGAGCTGTTTTTT. The chain is built from TRBV12-3 or TRBV12-4 and TRBJ2-2, with 10 bases lining up with TRBD1. The CDR3 length is 16 residues. V dropped 6 bases and J dropped 7; count of bases not matched to a gene: 11.

This clonotype has more than one count but fewer than ten. This chain joins TRBV10-3 and TRBJ2-1, with D possibly called TRBD1 or TRBD2 (5 bases each). Germline lookup yields CDR1 ENHRY and CDR2 SYGVKD. The V gene lost 6 bases and the J gene lost 6 bases, with 9 bases spanning the gap. CDR3 length: 12 residues. This chain's CDR3 is CAIRKGPNEQFF. The CDR3 nucleotides read TGTGCCATCAGAAAGGGACCCAATGAGCAGTTCTTC.

This clonotype was observed a few times. The chain carries TRBV4-1 and TRBJ1-3; D remains ambiguous. Germline CDR1 MGHRA, CDR2 YSYEKL. The CDR3 loop spans 16 amino acids. Trimming cost V 3 bases and J 0 bases, with 12 bases left between them. CDR3: CASSQPDRDSGNTIYF. In nucleotides, the CDR3 is TGCGCCAGCAGCCAGCCGGACCGAGACTCTGGAAACACCATATATTTT.

This clonotype occurred a few times. The chain is built from TRBV12-3 or TRBV12-4 and TRBJ1-1; TRBD1 might be the D (6 bases). The length of the CDR3 is 18 residues. V was trimmed by 6 bases and J by 4 bases, leaving 27 bases between them. CDR3 DNA: TGTGCCAGCAGCCCCCGGACAATTGGTGGGGGGCCGAGCACTGAAGCTTTCTTT. Its protein is CASSPRTIGGGPSTEAFF.

The chain couples TRBV7-4 to TRBJ2-7, with TRBD1 as a possible D gene (5 bases). The germline V gene has CDR1 SGHVT and CDR2 SQSDAQ. Trimming cost V 5 bases and J 3 bases, with 14 bases left between them. The CDR3 has 14 amino acids. This CDR3 is CASSALARDYEQYV. CDR3 bases: TGTGCCAGCAGCGCTTTAGCCAGGGACTACGAGCAGTACGTC.